This entry lists 8 T cell receptor beta chains sequenced from one sample in a study of shared clonotypes between healthy human individuals. The repertoire was sequenced with immunoSEQ multiplex PCR; TCRdb's copy has only in-frame clones and lacks some. This table holds over 950,000 clones, roughly 77% found once. Sequences were obtained from memory CD4+ T cells from PBMCs. Sample subset: CD45RA-negative fraction. The receptors stem from a man in his late teens or twenties in good health. Some clones in this sample may be carry-over from other donors' samples.

This clone showed up just once. The chain links TRBV7-8 to TRBJ1-2; perhaps TRBD1 as D (6 bases). Germline-derived CDR1 and CDR2 are SGHVS and FQNEAQ. The V gene lost 0 bases and the J gene lost 3 bases, with 8 bases spanning the gap. The CDR3 is made up of 14 amino acids. In DNA, the CDR3 is TGTGCCAGCAGCTTAGCCGAGGGGGACTATGGCTACACCTTC. Translating gives CASSLAEGDYGYTF.

Worth noting for this clone: At one end, the junction sequence differs from germline, possibly due to a read error. The CDR3 sequence is CASSYSGQGNNEQFF. CDR3 sequence (DNA): TGTGCCAGCAGTTACTCCGGACAGGGGAACAATGAGCAGTTCTTC. This chain connects TRBV10-3 to TRBJ2-1, with TRBD1 matching 9 bases. There are 15 residues in the CDR3. Germline V gene data show CDR1 as ENHRY and CDR2 as SYGVKD.

This clone was counted once. This rearrangement joins TRBV4-3 to TRBJ2-3, with D hard to call. Trimming cost V 0 bases and J 0 bases, with 7 bases left between them. CDR1 and CDR2 from the germline V gene are LGHNA and YSLEER. There are 15 residues in the CDR3. CDR3 protein: CASSQDRLSTDTQYF. The CDR3, as DNA: TGCGCCAGCAGCCAAGATCGTCTAAGCACAGATACGCAGTATTTT.

For the CDR3, the DNA is TGTGCCAGCAGTTTCGGAAATCCGACCATCTATGGCTACACCTTC. It specifies CASSFGNPTIYGYTF. This rearrangement joins TRBV28 to TRBJ1-2; D is unresolved. The CDR3 extends over 15 amino acids. Germline V gives CDR1 MDHEN, CDR2 SYDVKM. V dropped 3 bases and J dropped 4 bases, with 15 bases sitting between them.

The chain links TRBV7-2 to TRBJ2-7; 8 nucleotides align to TRBD1. The CDR3 spans 15 residues. Germline assignment: CDR1 SGHTA and CDR2 FQGNSA. V trimming: 1 base; J trimming: 3 bases; junction bases outside the gene matches: 5. CDR3 in amino acids: CASSLVPGGYYEQYF. The CDR3 DNA is TGTGCCAGCAGCTTAGTGCCAGGGGGCTACTACGAGCAGTACTTC.

The chain employs TRBV6-1 and TRBJ2-7; D unclear. Germline lookup yields CDR1 MNHNS and CDR2 SASEGT. The V and J ends lost 4 bases and 6 bases respectively, with 13 bases between them. The CDR3 is 13 amino acids. CDR3 DNA sequence: TGTGCCAGCAGTGTCCGCTCGGTTCCCGAGCAGTACTTC. Protein sequence: CASSVRSVPEQYF.

This chain connects TRBV5-1 to TRBJ1-3; no clear D. The CDR3 length is 15 residues. Deletions cut 2 bases from V and 3 bases from J, with 12 bases between. Looked up from germline, CDR1 is SGHRS and CDR2 is YFSETQ. The CDR3 loop is CASSFGSADGNTIYF. CDR3 nucleotide sequence: TGCGCCAGCAGCTTTGGATCGGCAGATGGAAACACCATATATTTT. Full variable domain (missing parts from reference TRBV5-1 and TRBJ1-3): KAGVTQTPRYLIKTRGQQVTLSCSPISGHRSVSWYQQTPGQGLQFLFEYFSETQRNKGNFPGRFSGRQFSNSRSEMNVSTLELGDSALYLCASSFGSADGNTIYFGEGSWLTVV.

The CDR3 DNA follows: TGTGCCAGCAGCGCAAGGGACAGCCAAGAGACCCAGTACTTC. Protein product: CASSARDSQETQYF. The rearrangement uses TRBV9 and TRBJ2-5, with 7 positions matching TRBD1. From germline, CDR1 is SGDLS and CDR2 YYNGEE. The J segment lost 1 base and the V segment lost 3 bases, leaving 3 bases of the junction unmatched. This CDR3 spans 14 amino acids.